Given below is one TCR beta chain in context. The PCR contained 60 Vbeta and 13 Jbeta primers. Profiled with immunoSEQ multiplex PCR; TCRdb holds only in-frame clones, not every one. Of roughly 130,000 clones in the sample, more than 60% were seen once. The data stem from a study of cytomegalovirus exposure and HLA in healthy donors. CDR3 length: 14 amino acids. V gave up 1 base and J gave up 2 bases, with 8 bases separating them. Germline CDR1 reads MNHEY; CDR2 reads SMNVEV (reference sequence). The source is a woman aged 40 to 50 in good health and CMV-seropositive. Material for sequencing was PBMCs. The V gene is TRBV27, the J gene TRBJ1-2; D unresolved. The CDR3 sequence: CASSLLGGNYGYTF. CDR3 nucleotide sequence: TGTGCCAGCAGTTTATTAGGCGGGAACTATGGCTACACCTTC.